This paragraph reports one T cell receptor (beta chain). The antigen remains undetermined. Both 60 Vbeta primers and 13 Jbeta primers went into the PCR. Produced via immunoSEQ multiplex PCR; TCRdb's table is partial and in-frame only. The table includes about 92,000 clones, roughly 73% detected once. Trimming at V came to 2 bases and at J to 4 bases, leaving 6 bases not matched to a gene. The length of the CDR3 is 16 residues. CDR1 LGHNA and CDR2 YNFKEQ come from the germline V gene. This record belongs to a study of cytomegalovirus exposure and HLA in healthy donors. General study findings and limits: In the analysis, some V segments, TRBV6-2 and TRBV6-3 included, were excluded as indistinguishable. Across donors, sequencing depth was assumed by presence/absence analyses to be roughly uniform. TCR beta V- and J-gene trimming, according to a later analysis, was linked to a missense DCLRE1C variant. Researchers catalogued approximately 170 TCR beta chains as cytomegalovirus-associated.

The clonotype comes from a middle-aged man in good health and CMV-seropositive. What was sequenced was PBMCs. This sequence joins TRBV4-2 and TRBJ2-5; 11 nucleotides line up with TRBD2. The CDR3 bases are TGTGCCAGCAGCCAAAGTACTAGCGGGGGAAGAGAGACCCAGTACTTC. It is translated as CASSQSTSGGRETQYF.